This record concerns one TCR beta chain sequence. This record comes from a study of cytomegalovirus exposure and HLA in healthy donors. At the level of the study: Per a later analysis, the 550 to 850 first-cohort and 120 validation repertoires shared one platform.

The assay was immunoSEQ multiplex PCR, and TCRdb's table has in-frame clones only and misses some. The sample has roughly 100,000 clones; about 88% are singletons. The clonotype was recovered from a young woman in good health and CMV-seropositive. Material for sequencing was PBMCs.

CDR3 protein: CASSQERGGGADEQFF. The CDR3 DNA reads TGTGCCAGCAGCCAAGAAAGAGGCGGGGGGGCCGATGAGCAGTTCTTC. The chain joins TRBV4-2 to TRBJ2-1; 9 bases match TRBD2. J was trimmed by 8 bases and V by 0 bases; bases with no gene match: 8. Germline V gene lookup returns CDR1 LGHNA and CDR2 YNFKEQ. There are 16 residues in the CDR3.